The present T cell receptor (beta chain) was sequenced within a study of regulatory T cells in long-lasting Graves disease. The overall study: The criterion for persistent Graves' disease was over 5 years of antithyroid drugs with positive TSH receptor antibodies. Study-wide results and limits: Persistent Graves' cases showed lower TCR diversity than newly diagnosed cases. Analyses excluded thyroid tissue, covering peripheral blood alone.

This clonotype showed up many times. The antigen remains undetermined. Both iRepertoire HTBI primers and Arm-PCR of CDR3 regions were used to build the TCR beta libraries. TCRdb re-derived calls from the multiplex PCR reads in MiXCR, one entry per CDR3 protein. The table has 250,000 to 300,000 distinct CDR3 sequences, roughly a fifth seen once. Time point in this sample: persistent/refractory GD, antithyroid drugs over 5 years with positive TRAb. After RNA was extracted from PBMCs, the TCR library was made from it. Sample: peripheral blood mononuclear cells (PBMCs), taken when the disease was refractory, from a patient treated with antithyroid drugs. This clonotype was obtained from a female donor with Graves disease.

CDR3: CASRHPTDTGELFF. CDR3 bases: TGTGCCAGCAGACACCCGACAGACACCGGGGAGCTGTTTTTT. The chain carries TRBV2 and TRBJ2-2, with D maybe TRBD1 (5 bases). Deletions cut 6 bases from V and 3 bases from J, with 11 bases between. Germline CDR1 and CDR2: SNHLY and FYNNEI. This CDR3 contains 14 residues.